The sample holds many counts of the clone carrying this T cell receptor (beta chain). The antigen remains undetermined. Individual cDNA molecules carried attached unique molecular identifiers. A single record per CDR3 protein comes from TCRdb applying MiXCR to the 5' RACE reads. The table lists fewer than 80,000 distinct CDR3 sequences, 9.5% of them singletons. V lost 0 bases, J lost 2 bases, and 9 bases lay in between. There are 15 residues in the CDR3. Looked up from germline, CDR1 is SGHKS and CDR2 is YYEKEE (reference sequence). The data originate from a study of early T cells in non-severe SARS-CoV-2 infection. Background on the study: The chains were unpaired, and the sequenced material was bulk RNA from unsorted whole blood.

Findings of the study overall: Reliance on VDJdb matching favored anti-spike CD8 responses; private and CD4 specificities were missed.

The TCR originated in an adult who was a healthcare worker with PCR-confirmed SARS-CoV-2 infection or an uninfected control (not recorded which). The chain combines TRBV5-5 with TRBJ1-5, with D possibly TRBD1 on 5 matching bases. The sample comprised whole blood. The CDR3 is CASSLAPGGNQPQHF. DNA for the CDR3: TGTGCCAGCAGCTTGGCCCCGGGGGGCAATCAGCCCCAGCATTTT. The full variable domain, in which reference TRBV5-5 and TRBJ1-5 provide the parts outside the CDR3, is DAGVTQSPTHLIKTRGQQVTLRCSPISGHKSVSWYQQVLGQGPQFIFQYYEKEERGRGNFPDRFSARQFPNYSSELNVNALLLGDSALYLCASSLAPGGNQPQHFGDGTRLSIL.